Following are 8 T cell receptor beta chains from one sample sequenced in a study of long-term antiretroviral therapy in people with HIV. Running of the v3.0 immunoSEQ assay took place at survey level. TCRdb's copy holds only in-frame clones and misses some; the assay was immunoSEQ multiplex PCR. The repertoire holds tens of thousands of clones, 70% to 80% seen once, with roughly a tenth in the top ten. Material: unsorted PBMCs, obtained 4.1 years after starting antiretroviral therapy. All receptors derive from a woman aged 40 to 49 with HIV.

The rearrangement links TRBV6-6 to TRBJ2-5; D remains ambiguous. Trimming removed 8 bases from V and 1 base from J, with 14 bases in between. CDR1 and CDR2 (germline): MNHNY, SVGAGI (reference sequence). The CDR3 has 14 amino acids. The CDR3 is CASLDGTFQETQYF. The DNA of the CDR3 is TGTGCCAGCCTCGACGGAACATTCCAAGAGACCCAGTACTTC.

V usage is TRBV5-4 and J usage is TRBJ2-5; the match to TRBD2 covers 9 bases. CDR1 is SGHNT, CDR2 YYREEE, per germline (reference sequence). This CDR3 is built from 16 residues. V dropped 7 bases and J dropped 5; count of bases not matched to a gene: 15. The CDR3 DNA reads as TGTGCCAGCTCTCCCGCGGGGGGGGCGACCGGGGAGACCCAGTACTTC. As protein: CASSPAGGATGETQYF.

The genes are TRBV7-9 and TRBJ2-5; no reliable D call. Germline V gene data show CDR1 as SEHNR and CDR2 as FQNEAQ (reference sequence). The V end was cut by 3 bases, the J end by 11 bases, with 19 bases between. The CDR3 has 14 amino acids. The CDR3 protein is CASSFRSGRDEQYF. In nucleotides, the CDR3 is TGTGCCAGCAGCTTCCGATCGGGTAGAGATGAGCAGTACTTC.

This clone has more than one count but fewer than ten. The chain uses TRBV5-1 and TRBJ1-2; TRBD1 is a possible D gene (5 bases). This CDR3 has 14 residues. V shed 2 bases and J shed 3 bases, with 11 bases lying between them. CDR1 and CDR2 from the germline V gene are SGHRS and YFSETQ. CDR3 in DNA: TGCGCCAGCAGCTTCCAGGGAGAAGACTATGGCTACACCTTC. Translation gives CASSFQGEDYGYTF. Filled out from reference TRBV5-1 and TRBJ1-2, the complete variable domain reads KAGVTQTPRYLIKTRGQQVTLSCSPISGHRSVSWYQQTPGQGLQFLFEYFSETQRNKGNFPGRFSGRQFSNSRSEMNVSTLELGDSALYLCASSFQGEDYGYTFGSGTRLTVV.

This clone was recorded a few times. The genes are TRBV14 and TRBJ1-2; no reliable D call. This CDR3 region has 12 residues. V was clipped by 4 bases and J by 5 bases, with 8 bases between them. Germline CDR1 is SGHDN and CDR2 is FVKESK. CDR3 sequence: CASSRSQYGYTF. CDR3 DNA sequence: TGTGCCAGCAGCCGTTCGCAGTATGGCTACACCTTC. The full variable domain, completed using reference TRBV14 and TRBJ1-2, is EAGVTQFPSHSVIEKGQTVTLRCDPISGHDNLYWYRRVMGKEIKFLLHFVKESKQDESGMPNNRFLAERTGGTYSTLKVQPAELEDSGVYFCASSRSQYGYTFGSGTRLTVV.

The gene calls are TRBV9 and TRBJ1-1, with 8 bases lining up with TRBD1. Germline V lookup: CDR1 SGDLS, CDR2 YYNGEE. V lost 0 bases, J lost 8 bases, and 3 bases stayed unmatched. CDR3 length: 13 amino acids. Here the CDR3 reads CASSVVPGGEAFF. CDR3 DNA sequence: TGTGCCAGCAGCGTAGTCCCAGGGGGCGAAGCTTTCTTT.

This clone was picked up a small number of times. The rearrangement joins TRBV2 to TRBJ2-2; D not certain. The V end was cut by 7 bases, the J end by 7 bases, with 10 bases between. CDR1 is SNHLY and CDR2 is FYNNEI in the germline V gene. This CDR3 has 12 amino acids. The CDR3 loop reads CASTRLSGELFF. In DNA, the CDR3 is TGTGCCAGCACCCGGTTGAGCGGGGAGCTGTTTTTT.

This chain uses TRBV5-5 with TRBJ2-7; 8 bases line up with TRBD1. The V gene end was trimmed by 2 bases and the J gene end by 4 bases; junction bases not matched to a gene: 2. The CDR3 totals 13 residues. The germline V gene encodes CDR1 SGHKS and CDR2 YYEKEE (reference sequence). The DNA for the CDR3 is TGTGCCAGCAGCTTTACAGGGGGATACGAGCAGTACTTC. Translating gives CASSFTGGYEQYF.